This passage covers 24 T cell receptor beta chains from one sample sequenced in a study of CXCR3-negative and CXCR3-positive naive CD8 T cells. Whole-study results and caveats: TRB CDR3s of CXCR3-positive naive cells were more hydrophobic than those of CXCR3-negative naive cells.

UMI-labeled 5' RACE TRB cDNA libraries were prepared from the cells. One entry per CDR3 protein, without DNA, is what TCRdb gives after re-calling the 5' RACE reads. Its table records some 150,000 distinct CDR3 sequences. These TCRs' antigens remain unknown. The sample taken for sequencing was naive CXCR3+ CD8+ T cells from blood. Described subset: CD45RO-CCR7+CD27+CD95- naive CD8+ T cells expressing CXCR3 (TNR3+). These TCRs come from a human donor in good health. Some clones in this sample may be carry-over from other donors' samples.

The V gene is TRBV7-9, the J gene TRBJ1-5; the TCRdb call, TRBD1, lacks DNA for checking. This CDR3 region has 18 residues. The germline gives CDR1 SEHNR, CDR2 FQNEAQ (reference sequence). The CDR3 region is CASSLGVQGKPGNQPQHF.

The V call is TRBV12-3 or TRBV12-4, the J call TRBJ1-4. This CDR3 comprises 11 residues. The CDR3 is CASTENEKLFF.

The rearrangement uses TRBV5-1 and TRBJ1-1. This CDR3 spans 14 amino acids. Germline V gene lookup returns CDR1 SGHRS and CDR2 YFSETQ. Here the CDR3 reads CASSLGEVNTEAFF.

This chain links TRBV6-5 with TRBJ2-3. Germline V gene data show CDR1 as MNHEY and CDR2 as SVGAGI. The CDR3 is made up of 11 amino acids. The CDR3 region is CASRVTDTQYF.

This chain joins TRBV27 and TRBJ2-1; TCRdb calls TRBD1, which cannot be checked without DNA. CDR1 is MNHEY and CDR2 is SMNVEV in the germline V gene (reference sequence). The CDR3 contains 15 residues. The CDR3 loop is CASSHRDRVYNEQFF.

V gene TRBV5-6 combines with J gene TRBJ1-2; the D gene TCRdb calls, TRBD1, cannot be checked with no DNA. Germline V CDR1 and CDR2: SGHDT, YYEEEE. This CDR3 has 14 residues. The CDR3 here is CASSLGPGDYGYTF.

CDR3 sequence reads: CSARASASNYEQYF. V gene TRBV20-1 combines with J gene TRBJ2-7. From germline, CDR1 is DFQATT and CDR2 SNEGSKA (reference sequence). This CDR3 is 14 amino acids long.

The rearrangement links TRBV29-1 to TRBJ2-7; TCRdb gives TRBD1 as the D gene, but with no DNA this cannot be confirmed. Germline assignment: CDR1 SQVTM and CDR2 ANQGSEA. The CDR3 extends over 12 amino acids. The CDR3 region is CSVLRTGNEQYF.

The CDR3 loop reads CASSFWGAESYEQYF. This chain joins TRBV7-6 and TRBJ2-7; TCRdb calls TRBD1, which cannot be checked without DNA. Germline V CDR1 and CDR2: SGHVS, FNYEAQ. CDR3 length: 15 amino acids. Full variable domain (missing parts from reference TRBV7-6 and TRBJ2-7): GAGVSQSPRYKVTKRGQDVALRCDPISGHVSLYWYRQALGQGPEFLTYFNYEAQQDKSGLPNDRFSAERPEGSISTLTIQRTEQRDSAMYRCASSFWGAESYEQYFGPGTRLTVT.

J is TRBJ2-1 and V is TRBV5-1; TCRdb selects TRBD1, and the lack of DNA leaves this call unchecked. Germline-derived CDR1 and CDR2 are SGHRS and YFSETQ. CDR3 length equals 15 residues. CDR3 sequence reads: CASSSPGQGLNEQFF.

The genes are TRBV4-1 and TRBJ2-1; TCRdb returns TRBD1, unconfirmable since there is no DNA. CDR1 is MGHRA and CDR2 is YSYEKL in the germline V gene. This CDR3 is 16 amino acids long. The CDR3 reads CASSQEGGGGYNEQFF.

This chain joins TRBV10-2 and TRBJ2-1. This CDR3 is built from 13 residues. In germline, CDR1 is WSHSY, CDR2 SAAADI. The CDR3 protein is CACGGSSYNEQFF.

The chain has TRBV5-6 and TRBJ2-1; TCRdb's assignment of TRBD1 cannot be checked, as there is no DNA. Germline V gene sequence: CDR1 SGHDT, CDR2 YYEEEE. The CDR3 length is 13 residues. CDR3 amino acids: CAIQWQGGDEQFF.

Here the CDR3 reads CASSRGLADNEQFF. The rearrangement joins TRBV7-3 to TRBJ2-1; TCRdb's D call of TRBD2 is untestable without DNA. This CDR3 is 14 amino acids long. Germline-derived CDR1 and CDR2 are SGHTA and FQGTGA.

The rearrangement uses TRBV4-3 and TRBJ1-1. Germline CDR1 and CDR2: LGHNA and YSLEER. The CDR3 is 19 amino acids. CDR3 amino acids: CASSQDIAQTLNMNTEAFF.

The chain combines TRBV3-1 with TRBJ2-1; TCRdb indicates TRBD1, and absent DNA this call remains unverified. The CDR3 spans 14 residues. CDR1 and CDR2 (germline): LGHDT, YNNKEL (reference sequence). The CDR3 sequence is CASSQAGGYDEQFF.

The chain carries TRBV7-6 and TRBJ1-4. This CDR3 contains 16 residues. Germline-derived CDR1 and CDR2 are SGHVS and FNYEAQ. CDR3 amino acids: CASSLEGNVANEKLFF.

The chain is built from TRBV5-5 and TRBJ2-7. The CDR3 has 15 amino acids. CDR1 SGHKS and CDR2 YYEKEE come from the germline V gene (reference sequence). The CDR3 reads CASSLVSGRTYEQYF.

This sequence joins TRBV7-8 and TRBJ2-7. The length of the CDR3 is 13 residues. The germline CDR1 and CDR2 sequences are SGHVS and FQNEAQ. The CDR3 protein is CASSLFGSNEQYF.

V is TRBV7-3 and J is TRBJ1-1. CDR3 size: 14 residues. Germline V gene lookup returns CDR1 SGHTA and CDR2 FQGTGA. The CDR3: CASSLRSENTEAFF. The whole variable domain, filled in from reference TRBV7-3 and TRBJ1-1, reads GAGVSQTPSNKVTEKGKYVELRCDPISGHTALYWYRQSLGQGPEFLIYFQGTGAADDSGLPNDRFFAVRPEGSVSTLKIQRTERGDSAVYLCASSLRSENTEAFFGQGTRLTVV.

The CDR3 sequence is CSVDSGGRGYTF. This chain joins TRBV29-1 and TRBJ1-2; the D call of TRBD1 rests on TCRdb alone, since no DNA is present to check it. The CDR3 covers 12 residues. Germline V lookup: CDR1 SQVTM, CDR2 ANQGSEA.

The chain combines TRBV7-9 with TRBJ2-7. CDR3 size: 13 residues. Looked up from germline, CDR1 is SEHNR and CDR2 is FQNEAQ (reference sequence). This chain's CDR3 is CASSRDTTYEQYF.

The J gene is TRBJ2-3, the V gene TRBV9; the TRBD1 assignment by TCRdb is unverifiable without DNA. The CDR3 spans 15 residues. Germline CDR1 reads SGDLS; CDR2 reads YYNGEE. The CDR3 protein is CASSAEGSGTDTQYF.

The chain is built from TRBV13 and TRBJ2-7. This CDR3 contains 13 residues. Germline V gene sequence: CDR1 PRHDT, CDR2 FYEKMQ (reference sequence). CDR3 region: CASSKDGHYEQYF.